This T cell receptor beta chain emerged from a study of blood T cell repertoires in COVID-19 (dated by TCRdb to between 2020 and 2021). About the study as a whole: The collaborator samples originated in the United States, Italy and Spain and spanned the acute and convalescent phases of COVID-19. Deeply sampled blood TCRbeta repertoires from subjects exposed to, actively infected with, or recovered from COVID-19 were included in the dataset. Where available, HLA class I and class II types were taken from metadata supplied by the sample provider and were not determined by assay-based typing. Nearly every sample came with metadata listing a de-identified subject ID, COVID-19 status, age in years and sex. The prospective study material was composed of cDNA or gDNA derived from T cells, B-cell-depleted T cells, or PBMCs. Samples were obtained from the ongoing ImmuneRACE study (first 160 participants) and from over 1,000 subjects provided by 6 global collaborators. The repertoires were released in a freely available public database intended as a resource for research on the immune response to SARS-CoV-2. On the study overall, not on this receptor specifically: The quantity of clinical and demographic metadata differed by source and by participant and was supplied without curation.

From its cysteine to its phenylalanine, the CDR3 spans 17 amino acids. CDR3 DNA only is kept here, 51 bases in frame from base 1. V was cut back by 3 bases and J by 4 bases, leaving a gap of 17 bases between them. From a lookup of the germline V gene, CDR1 and CDR2 are KGHDR and SFDVKD. TCRbeta CDR3 regions were amplified from genomic DNA by means of the immunoSEQ Assay, a bias-controlled multiplex PCR. In the authors' own workflow: The number of nucleated cells in each sample was estimated by amplification of reference gene primers within the assay. Sequence reads were collapsed and filtered to measure the absolute abundance of every unique TCRbeta CDR3 rearrangement. For each sample, productive Simpson clonality was calculated as the square root of Simpson's diversity index over productive rearrangements. TCRdb provides this immuneACCESS table in a form limited to in-frame rearrangements. Some clones are lacking; in checked studies, under half of them reflect an unresolved V gene, and why the rest are absent is not known. The V and J calls and clone size are taken from that table; D and trimming were inferred from the DNA. Here the sample has fewer than 95,000 clones; 85% to 90% occur a single time. Roughly 5% of the sample is taken by the ten largest.

Whole blood was collected in K2EDTA tubes by collaborating institutions according to the institutions' own protocols. Collaborator samples were shipped for TCRbeta analysis as frozen whole blood, isolated PBMCs, or DNA extracted from either sample type. Details on this clone: Its antigen remains undetermined. The sample holds no much larger clone one base away, and base qualities are not on file.

Source material: peripheral blood. The sequence joins TRBV24-1 to TRBJ2-2; TRBD1 might be the D gene, on 5 matching bases. This TCR was sampled from an elderly woman with acute or convalescent COVID-19. The DNA reads as follows: TGTGCCACCAGTGATCCGTTGGGGCAGGGTGGCACCGGGGAGCTGTTTTTT. It codes for CATSDPLGQGGTGELFF.